This TCR beta chain came from a study of T cell responses to AZD1222 COVID-19 vaccine. CDR1 and CDR2 from the germline V gene are LNHDA and SQIVND (reference sequence). Trimming left V 7 bases short and J 3 bases short, with 12 bases between. The CDR3 sequence is 13 residues long. Generated by immunoSEQ multiplex PCR, the TCRdb table keeps only in-frame clones and is missing some. The sample shows some 150,000 clones, 89% of them seen only once. The rearrangement joins TRBV19 to TRBJ1-2; no clear D. The source material was peripheral blood, sampled on day 0 of AZD1222 vaccination. The clonotype comes from an adult in good health. The CDR3 region is CASKKSRDYGYTF. In DNA, the CDR3 is TGTGCCAGTAAGAAGAGTAGAGACTATGGCTACACCTTC.